A selection of T cell receptor beta chains follows, all from one sample in a study of type 1 regulatory T cells. Which antigens these TCRs recognize remains unknown. MiXCR, run by TCRdb on the reads, gives a single entry per CDR3 protein. The table shows 60,000 to 75,000 distinct CDR3 sequences, with roughly 20% occurring only once. Source material: cultured type 1 regulatory T (Tr1) cells, either the whole culture or a sorted fraction (not recorded which). These receptors all stem from a human donor in good health. Both conserved end residues are trimmed from each CDR3.

v_call: TRBV7-8
j_call: TRBJ2-3
cdr3_aa: ASSLRSTQETSTDTQY

v_call: TRBV5-5
j_call: TRBJ1-5
cdr3_aa: ASSPMAGVEGQPQH

v_call: TRBV10-3
j_call: TRBJ2-1
cdr3_aa: ATKYTSGSGEQF

v_call: TRBV20-1
j_call: TRBJ2-1
cdr3_aa: SARGLADNEQF

v_call: TRBV12-3/TRBV12-4
j_call: TRBJ2-1
cdr3_aa: ASTRENEQF

v_call: TRBV27
j_call: TRBJ2-5
cdr3_aa: ASSQGGETQY

v_call: TRBV5-5
j_call: TRBJ1-3
cdr3_aa: ASSLGGGTGNTIY

v_call: TRBV5-1
j_call: TRBJ2-7
cdr3_aa: TSSPQTGASSYEQY

v_call: TRBV9
j_call: TRBJ2-6
cdr3_aa: ASSRQGAGANVLT

v_call: TRBV20-1
j_call: TRBJ2-4
cdr3_aa: SAPSSGKNIQY

v_call: TRBV5-1
j_call: TRBJ1-1
cdr3_aa: ASSGGLQNTEAF

v_call: TRBV12-3/TRBV12-4
j_call: TRBJ1-5
cdr3_aa: ASSAQGNQPQH

v_call: TRBV11-2
j_call: TRBJ2-2
cdr3_aa: ASSLEAGELF

v_call: TRBV18
j_call: TRBJ2-5
cdr3_aa: ASSSSRVTQETQY

v_call: TRBV20-1
j_call: TRBJ2-3
cdr3_aa: SAPLLGLAIYTQY

v_call: TRBV6-5
j_call: TRBJ1-2
cdr3_aa: ASSYSIGSYGYT

v_call: TRBV9
j_call: TRBJ2-3
cdr3_aa: ASSVGIHPATDTQY

v_call: TRBV30
j_call: TRBJ1-1
cdr3_aa: AWKGYRMNTEAF

v_call: TRBV29-1
j_call: TRBJ2-5
cdr3_aa: SVESLKTGAQETQY

v_call: TRBV7-9
j_call: TRBJ1-2
cdr3_aa: ASSSTGRGGYT

v_call: TRBV7-6
j_call: TRBJ2-2
cdr3_aa: ASSSTGQNTGELF

v_call: TRBV2
j_call: TRBJ2-7
cdr3_aa: ASSEQGTTYEQY

v_call: TRBV12-3/TRBV12-4
j_call: TRBJ2-3
cdr3_aa: ASSLVGLAGEDTQY

v_call: TRBV6-1
j_call: TRBJ2-7
cdr3_aa: ASSTRQGGTYEQY

v_call: TRBV15
j_call: TRBJ2-3
cdr3_aa: ATSRGDRGVSTDTQY

v_call: TRBV5-6
j_call: TRBJ1-1
cdr3_aa: ASSLFGTRDLHTEAF

v_call: TRBV15
j_call: TRBJ2-3
cdr3_aa: ATSRDGSRTDTQY

v_call: TRBV5-5
j_call: TRBJ1-5
cdr3_aa: ASSTSQNQPQH

v_call: TRBV6-5
j_call: TRBJ2-5
cdr3_aa: ASSYRTFGTRLETQY

v_call: TRBV12-3/TRBV12-4
j_call: TRBJ1-2
cdr3_aa: ASSLTPNYGYT

v_call: TRBV5-1
j_call: TRBJ2-7
cdr3_aa: ASSPLSGSYEQY

v_call: TRBV20-1
j_call: TRBJ2-5
cdr3_aa: SARGDPGPQY

v_call: TRBV12-3/TRBV12-4
j_call: TRBJ2-7
cdr3_aa: ASSRLGRQGHYEQY

v_call: TRBV12-3/TRBV12-4
j_call: TRBJ2-6
cdr3_aa: ASSNYMGAGANVLT

v_call: TRBV7-3
j_call: TRBJ2-1
cdr3_aa: ASSLVGIPQGGGWQF

v_call: TRBV6-1
j_call: TRBJ2-3
cdr3_aa: ASGQQSHTDTQY

v_call: TRBV7-2
j_call: TRBJ2-1
cdr3_aa: ASSIGGSGDEQF

v_call: TRBV7-2
j_call: TRBJ2-3
cdr3_aa: ASSFFNTQY

v_call: TRBV3-1
j_call: TRBJ2-2
cdr3_aa: ASSHRGWMF

v_call: TRBV20-1
j_call: TRBJ2-3
cdr3_aa: SAIGGGTIHTDTQY

v_call: TRBV5-1
j_call: TRBJ1-6
cdr3_aa: ASRLTTGGNSPLH